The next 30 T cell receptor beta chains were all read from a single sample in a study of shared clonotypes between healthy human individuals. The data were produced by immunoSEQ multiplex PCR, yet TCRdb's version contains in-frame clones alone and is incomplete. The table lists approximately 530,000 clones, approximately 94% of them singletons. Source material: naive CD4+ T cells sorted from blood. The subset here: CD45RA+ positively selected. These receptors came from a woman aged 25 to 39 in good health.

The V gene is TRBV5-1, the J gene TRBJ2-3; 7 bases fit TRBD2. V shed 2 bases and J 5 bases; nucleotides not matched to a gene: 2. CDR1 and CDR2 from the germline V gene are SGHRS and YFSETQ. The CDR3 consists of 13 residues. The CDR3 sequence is CASSLSGGDTQYF. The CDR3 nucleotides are TGCGCCAGCAGCTTATCGGGGGGAGATACGCAGTATTTT.

The CDR3 loop reads CASSLVWEGTEAFF. DNA for the CDR3: TGCGCCAGCAGCTTGGTTTGGGAGGGGACTGAAGCTTTCTTT. This chain joins TRBV5-1 and TRBJ1-1; weak D call: TRBD1 (5 bases). CDR3 length: 14 amino acids. V was shortened by 0 bases and J by 5 bases, with 11 bases between the two germline ends. Germline V gene lookup returns CDR1 SGHRS and CDR2 YFSETQ.

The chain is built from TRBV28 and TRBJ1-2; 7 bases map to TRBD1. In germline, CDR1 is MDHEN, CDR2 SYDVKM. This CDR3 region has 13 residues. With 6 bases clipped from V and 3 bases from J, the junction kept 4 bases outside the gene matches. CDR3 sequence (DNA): TGTGCCAGCAGGAATACAGGGGACTATGGCTACACCTTC. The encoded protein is CASRNTGDYGYTF.

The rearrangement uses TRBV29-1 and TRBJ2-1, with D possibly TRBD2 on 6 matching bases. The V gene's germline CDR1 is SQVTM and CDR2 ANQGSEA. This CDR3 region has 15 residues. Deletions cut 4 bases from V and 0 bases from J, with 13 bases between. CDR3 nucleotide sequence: TGCAGCGTTGTATTAGCGGCACTCTCCTACAATGAGCAGTTCTTC. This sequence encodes CSVVLAALSYNEQFF.

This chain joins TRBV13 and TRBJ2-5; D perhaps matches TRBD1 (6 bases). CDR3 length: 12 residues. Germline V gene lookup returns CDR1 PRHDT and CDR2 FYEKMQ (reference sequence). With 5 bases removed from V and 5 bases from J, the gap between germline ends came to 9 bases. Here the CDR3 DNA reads TGTGCCAGCAGCACAGGGTTCGAGACCCAGTACTTC. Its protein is CASSTGFETQYF.

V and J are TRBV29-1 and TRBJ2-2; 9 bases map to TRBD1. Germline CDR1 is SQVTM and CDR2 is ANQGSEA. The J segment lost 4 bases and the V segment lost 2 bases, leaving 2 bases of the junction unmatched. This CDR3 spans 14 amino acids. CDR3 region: CSVESDRGTGELFF. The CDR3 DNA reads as TGCAGCGTTGAATCGGACAGGGGCACCGGGGAGCTGTTTTTT.

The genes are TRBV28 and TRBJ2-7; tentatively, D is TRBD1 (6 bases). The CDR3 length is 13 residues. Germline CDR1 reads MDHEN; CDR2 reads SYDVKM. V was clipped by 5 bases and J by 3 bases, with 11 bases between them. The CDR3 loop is CASSPRTDYEQYF. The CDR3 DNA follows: TGTGCCAGCAGTCCCAGGACAGACTACGAGCAGTACTTC.

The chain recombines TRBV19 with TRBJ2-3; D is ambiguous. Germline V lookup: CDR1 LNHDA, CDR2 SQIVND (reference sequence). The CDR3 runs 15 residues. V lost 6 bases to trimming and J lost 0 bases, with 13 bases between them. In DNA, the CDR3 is TGTGCCAGTAGGGAGACACCTACTAGCACAGATACGCAGTATTTT. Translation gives CASRETPTSTDTQYF.

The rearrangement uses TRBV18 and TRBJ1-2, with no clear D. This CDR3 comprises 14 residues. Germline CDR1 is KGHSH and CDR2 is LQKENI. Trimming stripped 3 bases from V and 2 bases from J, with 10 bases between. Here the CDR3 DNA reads TGTGCCAGCTCACCCTTAGATCCCAACTATGGCTACACCTTC. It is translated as CASSPLDPNYGYTF.

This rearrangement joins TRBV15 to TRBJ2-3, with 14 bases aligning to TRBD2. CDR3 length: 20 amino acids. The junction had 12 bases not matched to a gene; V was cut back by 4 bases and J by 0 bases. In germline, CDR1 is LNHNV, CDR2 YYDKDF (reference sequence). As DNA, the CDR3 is TGTGCCACCAGCATTCTCCTGGGACTAGCGGGAGCCTATAGCACAGATACGCAGTATTTT. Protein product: CATSILLGLAGAYSTDTQYF.

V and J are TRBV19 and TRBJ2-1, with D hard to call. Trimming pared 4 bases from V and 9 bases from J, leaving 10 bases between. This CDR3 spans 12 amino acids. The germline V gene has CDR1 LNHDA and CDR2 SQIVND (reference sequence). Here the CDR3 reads CASSTSGIEQFF. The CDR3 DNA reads TGTGCCAGTAGTACATCAGGAATTGAGCAGTTCTTC.

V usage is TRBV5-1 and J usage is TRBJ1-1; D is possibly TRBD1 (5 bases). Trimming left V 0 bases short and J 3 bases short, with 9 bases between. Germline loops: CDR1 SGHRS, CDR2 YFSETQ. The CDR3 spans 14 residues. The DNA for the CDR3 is TGCGCCAGCAGCTTGGTTCTAGGGGACACTGAAGCTTTCTTT. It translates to CASSLVLGDTEAFF.

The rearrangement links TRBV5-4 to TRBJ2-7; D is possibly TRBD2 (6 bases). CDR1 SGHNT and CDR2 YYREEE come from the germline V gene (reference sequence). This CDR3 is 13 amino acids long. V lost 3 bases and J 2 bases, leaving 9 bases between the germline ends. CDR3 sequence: CASSSGGTYEQYF. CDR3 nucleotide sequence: TGTGCCAGCAGCTCCGGGGGAACCTACGAGCAGTACTTC. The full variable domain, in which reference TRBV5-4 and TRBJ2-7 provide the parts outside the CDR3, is ETGVTQSPTHLIKTRGQQVTLRCSSQSGHNTVSWYQQALGQGPQFIFQYYREEENGRGNFPPRFSGLQFPNYSSELNVNALELDDSALYLCASSSGGTYEQYFGPGTRLTVT.

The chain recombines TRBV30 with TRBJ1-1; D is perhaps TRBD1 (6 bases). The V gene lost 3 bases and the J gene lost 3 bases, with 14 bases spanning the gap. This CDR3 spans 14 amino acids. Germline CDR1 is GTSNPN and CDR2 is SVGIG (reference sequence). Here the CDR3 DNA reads TGTGCCTGGAGGCCGACAGGAGAATACACTGAAGCTTTCTTT. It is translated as CAWRPTGEYTEAFF.

The CDR3 loop is CASSPGRGEAEPQHF. CDR3 nucleotide sequence: TGTGCCAGCTCACCGGGCAGGGGGGAAGCTGAGCCCCAGCATTTT. J is TRBJ1-5 and V is TRBV18, with TRBD1 identical over 7 bases. V shed 3 bases and J 8 bases; nucleotides not matched to a gene: 10. CDR3 length: 15 amino acids. The V gene's germline CDR1 is KGHSH and CDR2 LQKENI.

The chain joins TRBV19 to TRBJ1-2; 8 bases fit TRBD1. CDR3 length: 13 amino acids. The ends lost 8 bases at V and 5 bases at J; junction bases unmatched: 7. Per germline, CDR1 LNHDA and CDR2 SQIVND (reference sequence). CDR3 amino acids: CASRRRQGYGYTF. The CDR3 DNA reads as TGTGCCAGTCGACGGCGACAGGGGTATGGCTACACCTTC.

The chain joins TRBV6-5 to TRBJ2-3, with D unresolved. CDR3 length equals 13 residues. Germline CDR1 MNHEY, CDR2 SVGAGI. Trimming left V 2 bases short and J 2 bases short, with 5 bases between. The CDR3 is CASSYTPTDTQYF. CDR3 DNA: TGTGCCAGCAGTTACACACCCACAGATACGCAGTATTTT.

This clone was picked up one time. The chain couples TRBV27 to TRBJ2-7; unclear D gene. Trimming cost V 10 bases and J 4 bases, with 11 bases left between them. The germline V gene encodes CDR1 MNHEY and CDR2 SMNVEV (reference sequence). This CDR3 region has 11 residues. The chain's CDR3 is CATMLRYEQYF. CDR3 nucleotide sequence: TGTGCCACCATGCTTAGGTACGAGCAGTACTTC.

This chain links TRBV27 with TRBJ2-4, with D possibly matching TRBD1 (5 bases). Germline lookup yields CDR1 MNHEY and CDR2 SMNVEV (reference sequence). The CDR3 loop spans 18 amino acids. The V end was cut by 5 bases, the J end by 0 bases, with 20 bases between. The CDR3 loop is CASSPQELTELAKNIQYF. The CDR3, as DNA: TGTGCCAGCAGTCCCCAAGAACTGACAGAACTAGCCAAAAACATTCAGTACTTC.

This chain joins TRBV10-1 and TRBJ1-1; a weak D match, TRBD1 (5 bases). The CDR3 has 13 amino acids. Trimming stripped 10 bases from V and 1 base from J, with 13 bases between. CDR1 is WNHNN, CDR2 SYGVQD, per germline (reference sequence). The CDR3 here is CATTGESNTEAFF. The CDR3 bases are TGCGCCACCACGGGGGAATCGAACACTGAAGCTTTCTTT.

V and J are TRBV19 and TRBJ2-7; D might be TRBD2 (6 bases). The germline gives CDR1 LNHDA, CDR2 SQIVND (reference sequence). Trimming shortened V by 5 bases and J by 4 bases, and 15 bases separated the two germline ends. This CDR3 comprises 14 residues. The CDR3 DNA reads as TGTGCCAGTAGTTCGGGGGACTCATCTTACGAGCAGTACTTC. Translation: CASSSGDSSYEQYF.

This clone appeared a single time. In DNA form, the CDR3 reads TGTGCCAGCAGCTTAGGATCTAGCGGGCCCTACGAGCAGTACTTC. Its protein product is CASSLGSSGPYEQYF. The J gene is TRBJ2-7, the V gene TRBV7-9; 8 nucleotides line up with TRBD2. The CDR3 spans 15 residues. Germline-derived CDR1 and CDR2 are SEHNR and FQNEAQ (reference sequence). The junction had 4 bases not matched to a gene; V was cut back by 1 base and J by 2 bases.

CDR3 residues: CSVVGTSSYNEQFF. The CDR3 nucleotides read TGCAGCGTTGTTGGGACTTCCTCCTACAATGAGCAGTTCTTC. The V and J genes are TRBV29-1 and TRBJ2-1, with a weak D call TRBD2 (6 bases). With 4 bases removed from V and 0 bases from J, the gap between germline ends came to 10 bases. CDR3 size: 14 residues. CDR1 is SQVTM, CDR2 ANQGSEA, per germline.

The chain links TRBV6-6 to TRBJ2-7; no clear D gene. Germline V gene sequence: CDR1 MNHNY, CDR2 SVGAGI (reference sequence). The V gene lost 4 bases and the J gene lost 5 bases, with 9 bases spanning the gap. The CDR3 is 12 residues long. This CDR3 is CASSFNRNEQYF. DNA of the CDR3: TGTGCCAGCAGTTTTAACCGTAACGAGCAGTACTTC.

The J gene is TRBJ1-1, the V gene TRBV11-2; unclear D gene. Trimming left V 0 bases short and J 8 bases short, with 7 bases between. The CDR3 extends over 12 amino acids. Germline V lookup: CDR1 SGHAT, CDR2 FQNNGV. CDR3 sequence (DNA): TGTGCCAGCAGCTTAGAGGGAAACGAAGCTTTCTTT. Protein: CASSLEGNEAFF.

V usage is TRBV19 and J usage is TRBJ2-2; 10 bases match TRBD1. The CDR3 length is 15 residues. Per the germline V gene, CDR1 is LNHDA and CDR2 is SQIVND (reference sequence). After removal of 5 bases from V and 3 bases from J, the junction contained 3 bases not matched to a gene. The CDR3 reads CASSLGQGDTGELFF. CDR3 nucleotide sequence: TGTGCCAGTAGTTTAGGACAGGGGGACACCGGGGAGCTGTTTTTT.

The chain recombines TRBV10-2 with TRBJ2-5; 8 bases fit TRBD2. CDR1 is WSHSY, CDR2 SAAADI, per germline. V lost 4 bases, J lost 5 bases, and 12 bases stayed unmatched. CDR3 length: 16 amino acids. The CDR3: CASSVRTAGDGETQYF. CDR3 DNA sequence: TGCGCCAGCAGTGTTCGAACAGCGGGAGACGGGGAGACCCAGTACTTC.

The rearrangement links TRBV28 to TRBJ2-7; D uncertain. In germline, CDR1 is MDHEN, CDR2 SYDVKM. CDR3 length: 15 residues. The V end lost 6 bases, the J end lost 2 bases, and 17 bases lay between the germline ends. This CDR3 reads CASSRFDSPTYEQYF. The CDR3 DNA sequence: TGTGCCAGCAGCCGGTTCGACTCTCCTACCTACGAGCAGTACTTC.

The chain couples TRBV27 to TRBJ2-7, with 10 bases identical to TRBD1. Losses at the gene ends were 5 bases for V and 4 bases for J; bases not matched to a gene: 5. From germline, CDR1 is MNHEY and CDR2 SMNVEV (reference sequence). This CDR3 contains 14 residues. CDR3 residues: CASSRQGAQYEQYF. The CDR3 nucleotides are TGTGCCAGCAGTCGACAGGGGGCTCAATACGAGCAGTACTTC.

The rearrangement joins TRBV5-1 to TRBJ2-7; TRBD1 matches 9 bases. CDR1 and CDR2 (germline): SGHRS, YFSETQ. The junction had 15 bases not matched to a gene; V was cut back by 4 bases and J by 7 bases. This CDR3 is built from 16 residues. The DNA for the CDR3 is TGCGCCAGCAGCCCTGCCCCGGGACAGGGAACAGAAGAGCAGTACTTC. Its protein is CASSPAPGQGTEEQYF.